This TCR beta chain derives from a study of OX40 agonist ivuxolimab in advanced cancers. Across the whole study: A partial response was reached by three patients: one with hepatocellular carcinoma and two with cutaneous melanoma. Whole-study findings and limits: The 0.1-3.0 mg/kg partial responders had among the lowest clonal expansion. Blood T cells, both CD4+ and CD8+, expanded clonally by week 6 at 0.1 to 3.0 mg/kg.

Looked up from germline, CDR1 is MDHEN and CDR2 is SYDVKM. The V end lost 4 bases, the J end lost 1 base, and 11 bases lay between the germline ends. This CDR3 comprises 15 residues. The protocol was immunoSEQ multiplex PCR, while the TCRdb copy is restricted to in-frame clones and leaves out a portion. The sample yields approximately 16,000 clones, 80% to 90% seen once. As regards this clone: Its antigen remains unknown.

Individuals having autoimmune disease history or systemic immunosuppression were not enrolled. The clonotype comes from an adult with an advanced solid tumor such as melanoma, head and neck, liver or kidney cancer. The chain is built from TRBV28 and TRBJ2-1, with D possibly TRBD2 on 6 matching bases. This specimen consisted of CD4+ or CD8+ T cells sorted from blood, obtained in a trial of the OX40 agonist ivuxolimab. The CDR3 protein is CASSYRLDSYNEQFF. The DNA for the CDR3 is TGTGCCAGCAGTTACCGACTAGATTCCTACAATGAGCAGTTCTTC.